These T cell receptor beta chains were read from a single sample in a study of metastatic and nonmetastatic thyroid tumors. TCRdb re-called clones from the PCR reads using MiXCR. The sample lists 30,000 to 35,000 clones; roughly 22% were seen once. The sequenced sample was tumor tissue. Every receptor here comes from a male donor with papillary thyroid cancer or a benign thyroid nodule (not recorded which). Some clones in this sample may be carry-over from other donors' samples. Each CDR3 is given with its conserved first and last residue. The D gene is left open where the match is weak. The size field is filled for only some rows; it gives once, few, many or a size class.

.	TRBV20-1	few	TRBJ1-5	TGCAGTGCTAGAGATCTACGTGGGGCCCGCAATCAGCCCCAGCATTTT	CSARDLRGARNQPQHF
.	TRBV5-8	many	TRBJ2-2	TGTGCCAGCAGCTTGGTTAGAGCGAACACCGGGGAGCTGTTTTTT	CASSLVRANTGELFF
.	TRBV20-1	.	TRBJ2-7	TGCAGTGCTCCCAGGGGAGATTACGAGCAGTACTTC	CSAPRGDYEQYF
TRBD1	TRBV5-6	many	TRBJ1-2	TGTGCCAGCAGCCGGACAGGGGGCTATGGCTACACCTTC	CASSRTGGYGYTF
.	TRBV7-8	.	TRBJ1-5	TGTGCCAGCAGCTTGGGAAGAGGCAATCAGCCCCAGCATTTT	CASSLGRGNQPQHF
.	TRBV19	few	TRBJ2-7	TGTGCCACCAGAAGCGGTTGGGGCTCCTACGAGCAGTACTTC	CATRSGWGSYEQYF
TRBD2	TRBV6-2/TRBV6-3	few	TRBJ2-3	TGTGCCAGCAGTACCCTCAACGTGGGGACTAGCGGATCCAGCACGCAGTATTTT	CASSTLNVGTSGSSTQYF
TRBD1	TRBV5-1	.	TRBJ2-1	TGCGCCAGCAGCTTTGTGGCTGGACAGGGGGTCAATGAGCAGTTCTTC	CASSFVAGQGVNEQFF
TRBD2	TRBV2	.	TRBJ2-5	TGTGCCATCAGTAACTTGGGACTAGCACAAGAGACCCAGTACTTC	CAISNLGLAQETQYF
TRBD1	TRBV20-1	few	TRBJ1-6	TGCAGTGCTATCGCCCAGTACTCAGGGGGCAGTAATTCACCCCTCCACTTT	CSAIAQYSGGSNSPLHF
TRBD2	TRBV20-1	once	TRBJ2-7	TGCAGTGGAATGTCGTGGGCTAGCGGGAGGGCCGTTCCCGAGCAGTACTTC	CSGMSWASGRAVPEQYF
TRBD1	TRBV4-1	.	TRBJ1-2	TGCGCCAGCAGCCAAGGACAGGGGTTTTACTATGGCTACACCTTC	CASSQGQGFYYGYTF
.	TRBV27	few	TRBJ1-4	TGTGCCAGCAGCACCCTGGATGTTACAGGTGTTGAAAAACTGTTTTTT	CASSTLDVTGVEKLFF
.	TRBV12-3/TRBV12-4	many	TRBJ2-5	TGTGCCAGCAGTAGTTATAGCGGCCAAGAGACCCAGTACTTC	CASSSYSGQETQYF
.	TRBV11-2	many	TRBJ2-1	TGTGCCAGCAGCTTAAGTGGTTCGGCGCCGATCCTCTACAATGAGCAGTTCTTC	CASSLSGSAPILYNEQFF
.	TRBV7-6	.	TRBJ1-2	TGTGCCAGCAGCCCGAGGGTCGTCAGCGATGAGGGGGGCTACACCTTC	CASSPRVVSDEGGYTF
.	TRBV6-2/TRBV6-3	medium-sized	TRBJ2-7	TGTGCCAGCAGTACCGGAGAGGGAACCTACGAGCAGTACTTC	CASSTGEGTYEQYF